A selection of T cell receptor beta chains follows, all from one sample in a study of blood T cell repertoires in COVID-19. Data came from immunoSEQ multiplex PCR; TCRdb stores just in-frame clones and leaves some out. Of 110,000 to 150,000 clones in the sample, about 86% were seen once. Source material: PBMCs or T cells enriched from blood (not recorded which). The receptors shown here come from a man aged 50-60 years who had recovered from COVID-19. Each CDR3 is given without its conserved first and last residue.

j_gene	v_gene	CDR3aa
TRBJ1-5	TRBV28	ASSSAGPGAGNQPQH
TRBJ2-2	TRBV3-1/TRBV3-2	ASSQDPGFAGELF
TRBJ2-2	TRBV5-4	ASSSTSAAGELF
TRBJ1-1	TRBV7-9	ASSQRPGQLNTEAF
TRBJ2-1	TRBV7-2	ASSLLSDRSSSYNEQF
TRBJ2-7	TRBV6-2/TRBV6-3	ASSYGKSGPSSYEQY
TRBJ2-1	TRBV7-3	ASSLFNSEQF
TRBJ2-7	TRBV5-3	ARSRDKFYEQY
TRBJ1-1	TRBV7-9	ASSPSGTTNTEAF
TRBJ2-7	TRBV7-2	ASSLVQGTAYEQY
TRBJ2-7	TRBV6-5	ASRMTGGGHEQY
TRBJ1-2	TRBV7-2	ASSRDRNYGYT
TRBJ2-2	TRBV9	ASSPRDTGELF
TRBJ1-2	TRBV7-2	ASSFRNPSGADGYT
TRBJ1-5	TRBV2	ASSELAVGVSNQPQH
TRBJ1-1	TRBV5-1	ASSLAWQGRDTEAF
TRBJ1-4	TRBV29-1	SVVPGQGDWGTNEKLF
TRBJ2-7	TRBV27	ASSLSGHSGGLYEQY
TRBJ1-6	TRBV30	AWTMTGRTSPLH
TRBJ2-1	TRBV3-1/TRBV3-2	ASSPSGGAGFPF
TRBJ1-2	TRBV7-9	AGMDSFLYGYT
TRBJ1-1	TRBV10-2	ASSETGGLEKEAF
TRBJ2-5	TRBV7-2	ASSLARGGETQY
TRBJ1-6	TRBV24-1	ATSDPSGSPLH
TRBJ2-1	TRBV7-3	ASRRRGEGYNEQF
TRBJ1-2	TRBV28	ASSRPQGAGANYGYT
TRBJ1-2	TRBV12-3/TRBV12-4	ASRETPNYGYT